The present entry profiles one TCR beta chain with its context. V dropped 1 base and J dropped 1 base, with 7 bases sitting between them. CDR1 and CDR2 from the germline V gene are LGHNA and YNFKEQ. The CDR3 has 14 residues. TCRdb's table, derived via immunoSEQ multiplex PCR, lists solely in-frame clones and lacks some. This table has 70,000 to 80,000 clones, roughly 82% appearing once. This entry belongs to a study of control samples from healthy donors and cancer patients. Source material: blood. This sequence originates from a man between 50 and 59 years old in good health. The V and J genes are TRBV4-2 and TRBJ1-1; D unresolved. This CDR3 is CASSQGGQNTEAFF. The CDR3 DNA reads TGTGCCAGCAGCCAAGGGGGTCAGAACACTGAAGCTTTCTTT.